A single sample is the source of the 11 T cell receptor beta chains below, sequenced in a study of CDR3 diversity in severe acne (dated by TCRdb to about 2019). Library construction relied on PCR. Sequenced using an Illumina HiSeq 2000. The public reads were quality trimmed at Q25 with fastp and then assembled into clones with MiXCR by TCRdb, keeping productive beta chains. All rows with the same CDR3 protein become a single entry with the most common DNA and genes. The sample data list 97,000 or so distinct CDR3 sequences, and 51% of these were observed just once. The ten most abundant clones make up under 15% of the sample. Material: blood. These TCRs come from a male donor with acne.

This clonotype has a count of ten or more. This rearrangement joins TRBV7-9 to TRBJ2-2, with 10 bases that match TRBD2. The CDR3 totals 17 residues. J gave up 1 base and V 5 bases, and 7 bases lay outside the gene matches. Germline V gene lookup returns CDR1 SEHNR and CDR2 FQNEAQ (reference sequence). CDR3 nucleotide sequence: TGTGCCAGCAGCGAAAAGATAGCGGGAGGGAACACCGGGGAGCTGTTTTTT. Encoded protein: CASSEKIAGGNTGELFF.

This clonotype came up many times. This sequence joins TRBV4-2 and TRBJ2-7; D is unclear. Germline-derived CDR1 and CDR2 are LGHNA and YNFKEQ. Deletions cut 1 base from V and 3 bases from J, with 10 bases between. The CDR3 has 14 amino acids. CDR3 sequence: CASSQVGLNYEQYF. In DNA form, the CDR3 reads TGTGCCAGCAGCCAAGTAGGCCTAAACTACGAGCAGTACTTC.

The V call is TRBV5-5, the J call TRBJ2-7; the D is unclear. This CDR3 has 16 amino acids. Trimming took 0 bases from V and 2 from J, leaving 15 bases between them. Germline lookup yields CDR1 SGHKS and CDR2 YYEKEE (reference sequence). In DNA form, the CDR3 reads TGTGCCAGCAGCTTGGCTTCTGGGTCAATCCCCTACGAGCAGTACTTC. Amino acid sequence: CASSLASGSIPYEQYF.

The rearrangement links TRBV20-1 to TRBJ2-3; 9 positions agree with TRBD2. The V gene end was trimmed by 0 bases and the J gene end by 4 bases; junction bases not matched to a gene: 5. The germline CDR1 and CDR2 sequences are DFQATT and SNEGSKA (reference sequence). This CDR3 region has 15 residues. CDR3 amino acids: CSAREVAGEPDTQYF. CDR3 in DNA: TGCAGTGCTAGAGAAGTAGCGGGAGAACCAGATACGCAGTATTTT.

This clonotype is medium-sized (0.01 to 0.1%) within its sample. V usage is TRBV7-6 and J usage is TRBJ1-2; TRBD1 might be the D (5 bases). Trimming stripped 1 base from V and 4 bases from J, with 22 bases between. The CDR3 contains 18 residues. CDR1 is SGHVS and CDR2 is FNYEAQ in the germline V gene. As DNA, the CDR3 is TGTGCCAGCAGCTTAGGTATCACGGGGGACGGAACAACCTATGGCTACACCTTC. Amino acid sequence: CASSLGITGDGTTYGYTF.

This clonotype was seen a handful of times. V is TRBV9 and J is TRBJ2-5; 9 bases agree with TRBD2. The V gene's germline CDR1 is SGDLS and CDR2 YYNGEE. The CDR3 contains 14 residues. J lost 4 bases, V lost 5 bases, and 6 bases had no gene match. As DNA, the CDR3 is TGTGCCAGCAGTGTGGGCGGGAGGGGAGAGACCCAGTACTTC. This gives the protein CASSVGGRGETQYF.

This clonotype was recorded many times. The rearrangement links TRBV24-1 to TRBJ1-2; 9 nucleotides line up with TRBD1. Germline V CDR1 and CDR2: KGHDR, SFDVKD. Germline trimming cut 1 base from V and 14 bases from J; bases unmatched to any gene: 10. The CDR3 is made up of 14 amino acids. CDR3 nucleotides: TGTGCCACCAGTGATTTAACGGGACAGGGCCCTTTTACCTTC. It encodes CATSDLTGQGPFTF.

The J gene is TRBJ2-2, the V gene TRBV28; 11 positions match TRBD1. CDR1 MDHEN and CDR2 SYDVKM come from the germline V gene. Trimming took 9 bases from V and 4 from J; bases not matched to a gene: 13. CDR3 size: 17 residues. The CDR3 DNA sequence: TGTGCCAGTTCCTTACCTGGACAGGGGGCGATCACCGGGGAGCTGTTTTTT. Translated, it gives CASSLPGQGAITGELFF. The full variable domain, completed using reference TRBV28 and TRBJ2-2, is DVKVTQSSRYLVKRTGEKVFLECVQDMDHENMFWYRQDPGLGLRLIYFSYDVKMKEKGDIPEGYSVSREKKERFSLILESASTNQTSMYLCASSLPGQGAITGELFFGEGSRLTVL.

This clonotype was found many times. This chain joins TRBV7-9 and TRBJ2-1; D ambiguous. The CDR3 extends over 16 amino acids. The germline V and J ends were trimmed by 5 bases and 0 bases, with 14 bases remaining between them. Looked up from germline, CDR1 is SEHNR and CDR2 is FQNEAQ (reference sequence). The CDR3 coding sequence is TGTGCCAGCAGCCCGTATCCCGCGAGCTCCTACAATGAGCAGTTCTTC. It translates to CASSPYPASSYNEQFF.

The sample holds many counts of this clonotype. The V call is TRBV18, the J call TRBJ2-1; the D is unclear. The ends were cut back, 4 bases at V and 8 bases at J, with 12 bases in the middle. The CDR3 length is 13 residues. Germline lookup yields CDR1 KGHSH and CDR2 LQKENI. CDR3 sequence: CASSLSVGHEQFF. The CDR3 bases are TGTGCCAGCTCACTTTCCGTCGGGCATGAGCAGTTCTTC.

This rearrangement joins TRBV6-1 to TRBJ1-1; D unresolved. CDR3 size: 15 residues. Per the germline V gene, CDR1 is MNHNS and CDR2 is SASEGT. Trimming shortened V by 2 bases and J by 1 base, and 11 bases separated the two germline ends. The CDR3 coding sequence is TGTGCCAGCAGTGAATACGTAGGCGAGAACACTGAAGCTTTCTTT. Protein sequence: CASSEYVGENTEAFF.